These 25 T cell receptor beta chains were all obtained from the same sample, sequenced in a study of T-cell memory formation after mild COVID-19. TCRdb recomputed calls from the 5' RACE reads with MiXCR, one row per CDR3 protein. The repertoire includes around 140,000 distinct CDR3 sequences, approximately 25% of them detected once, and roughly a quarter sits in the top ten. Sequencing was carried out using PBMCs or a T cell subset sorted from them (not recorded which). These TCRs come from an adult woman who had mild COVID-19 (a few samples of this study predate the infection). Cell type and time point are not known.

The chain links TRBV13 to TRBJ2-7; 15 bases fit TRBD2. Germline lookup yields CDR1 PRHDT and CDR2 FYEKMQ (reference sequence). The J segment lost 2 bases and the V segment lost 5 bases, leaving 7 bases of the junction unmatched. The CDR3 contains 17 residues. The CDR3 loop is CASSPRTSGGDTYEQYF. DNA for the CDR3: TGTGCCAGCAGCCCCCGGACTAGCGGGGGGGATACCTACGAGCAGTACTTC.

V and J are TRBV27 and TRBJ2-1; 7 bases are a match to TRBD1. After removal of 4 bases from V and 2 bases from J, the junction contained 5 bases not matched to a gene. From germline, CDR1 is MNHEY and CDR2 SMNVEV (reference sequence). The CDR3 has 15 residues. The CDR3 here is CASSWGTGAYNEQFF. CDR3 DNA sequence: TGTGCCAGCAGTTGGGGCACAGGGGCCTACAATGAGCAGTTCTTC.

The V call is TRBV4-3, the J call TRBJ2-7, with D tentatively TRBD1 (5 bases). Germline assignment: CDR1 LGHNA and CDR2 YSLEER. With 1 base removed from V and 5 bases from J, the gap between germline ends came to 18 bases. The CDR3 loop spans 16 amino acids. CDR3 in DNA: TGCGCCAGCAGCCAAGGGACATTGGGTCAGCTGGACGAGCAGTACTTC. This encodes CASSQGTLGQLDEQYF.

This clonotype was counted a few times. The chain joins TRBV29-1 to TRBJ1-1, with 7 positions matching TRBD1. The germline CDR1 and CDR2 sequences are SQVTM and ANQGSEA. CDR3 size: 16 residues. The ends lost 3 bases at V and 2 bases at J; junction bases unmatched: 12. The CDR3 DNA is TGCAGCGTTGAGGGCGAACAGGGGAAAAAAAACACTGAAGCTTTCTTT. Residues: CSVEGEQGKKNTEAFF.

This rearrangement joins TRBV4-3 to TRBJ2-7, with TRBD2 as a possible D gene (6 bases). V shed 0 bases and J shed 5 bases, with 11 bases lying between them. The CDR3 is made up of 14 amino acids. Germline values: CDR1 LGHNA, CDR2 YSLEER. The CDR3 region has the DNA TGCGCCAGCAGCCAAGATACCGGGAGCGACGAGCAGTACTTC. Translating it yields CASSQDTGSDEQYF.

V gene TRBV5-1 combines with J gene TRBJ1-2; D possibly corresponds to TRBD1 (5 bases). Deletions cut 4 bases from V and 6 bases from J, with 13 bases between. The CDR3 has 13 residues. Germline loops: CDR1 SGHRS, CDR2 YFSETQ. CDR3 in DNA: TGCGCCAGCAGCAGGGGACTTAGGGATGGCTACACCTTC. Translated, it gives CASSRGLRDGYTF. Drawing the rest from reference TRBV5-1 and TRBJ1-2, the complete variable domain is KAGVTQTPRYLIKTRGQQVTLSCSPISGHRSVSWYQQTPGQGLQFLFEYFSETQRNKGNFPGRFSGRQFSNSRSEMNVSTLELGDSALYLCASSRGLRDGYTFGSGTRLTVV.

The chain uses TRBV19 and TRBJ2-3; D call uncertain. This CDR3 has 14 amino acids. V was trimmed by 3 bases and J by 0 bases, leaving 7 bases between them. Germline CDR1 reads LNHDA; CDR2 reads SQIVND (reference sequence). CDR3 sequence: CASSMWPSTDTQYF. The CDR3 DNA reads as TGTGCCAGTAGTATGTGGCCGAGCACAGATACGCAGTATTTT.

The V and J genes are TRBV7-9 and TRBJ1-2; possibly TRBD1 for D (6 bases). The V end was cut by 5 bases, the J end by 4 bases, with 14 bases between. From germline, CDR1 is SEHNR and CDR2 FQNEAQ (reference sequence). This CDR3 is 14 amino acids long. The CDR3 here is CASSAIQGIYGYTF. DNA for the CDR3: TGTGCCAGCAGCGCAATCCAGGGGATCTATGGCTACACCTTC.

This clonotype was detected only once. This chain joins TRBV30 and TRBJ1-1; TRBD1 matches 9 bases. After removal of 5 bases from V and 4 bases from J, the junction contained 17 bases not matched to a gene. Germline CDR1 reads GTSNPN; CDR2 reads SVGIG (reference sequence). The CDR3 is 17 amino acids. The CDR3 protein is CAWPTRGTGTLRTEAFF. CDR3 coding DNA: TGTGCCTGGCCCACACGGGGGACAGGGACCTTGCGCACTGAAGCTTTCTTT.

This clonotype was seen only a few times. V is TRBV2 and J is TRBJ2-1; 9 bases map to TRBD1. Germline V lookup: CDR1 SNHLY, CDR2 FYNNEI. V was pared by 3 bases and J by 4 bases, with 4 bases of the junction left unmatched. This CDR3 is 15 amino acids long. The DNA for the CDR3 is TGTGCCAGCAGTGAGGCAGGGACAGGGTACAATGAGCAGTTCTTC. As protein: CASSEAGTGYNEQFF.

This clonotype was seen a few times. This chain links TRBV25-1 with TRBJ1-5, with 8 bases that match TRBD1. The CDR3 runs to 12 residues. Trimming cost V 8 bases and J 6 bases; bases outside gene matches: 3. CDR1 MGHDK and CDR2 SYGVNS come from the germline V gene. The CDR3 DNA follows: TGTGCCAGCGGACAGGGTTTTCAGCCCCAGCATTTT. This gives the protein CASGQGFQPQHF.

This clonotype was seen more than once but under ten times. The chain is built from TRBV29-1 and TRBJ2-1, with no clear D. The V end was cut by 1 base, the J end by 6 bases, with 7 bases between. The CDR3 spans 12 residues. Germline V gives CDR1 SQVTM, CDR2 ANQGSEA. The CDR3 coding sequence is TGCAGCGTTGAAGTACATAGCAATGAGCAGTTCTTC. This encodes CSVEVHSNEQFF.

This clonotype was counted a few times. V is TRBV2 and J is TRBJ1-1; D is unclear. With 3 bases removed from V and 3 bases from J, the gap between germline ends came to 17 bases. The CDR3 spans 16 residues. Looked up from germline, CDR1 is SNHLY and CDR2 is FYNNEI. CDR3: CASSENAGGRDTEAFF. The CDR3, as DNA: TGTGCCAGCAGTGAGAATGCCGGTGGAAGGGACACTGAAGCTTTCTTT.

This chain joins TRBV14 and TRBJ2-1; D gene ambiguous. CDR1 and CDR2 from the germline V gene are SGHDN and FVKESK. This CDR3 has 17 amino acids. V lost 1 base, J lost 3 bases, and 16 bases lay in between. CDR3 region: CASSQARYPPVYNEQFF. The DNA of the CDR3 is TGTGCCAGCAGCCAAGCCCGGTATCCACCGGTCTACAATGAGCAGTTCTTC.

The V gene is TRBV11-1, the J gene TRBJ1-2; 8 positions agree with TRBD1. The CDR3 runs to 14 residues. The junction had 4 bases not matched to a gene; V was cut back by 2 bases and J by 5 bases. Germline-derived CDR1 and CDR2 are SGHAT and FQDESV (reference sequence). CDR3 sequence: CASSLRTGYYGYTF. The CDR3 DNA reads TGTGCCAGCAGCTTACGGACAGGGTATTATGGCTACACCTTC.

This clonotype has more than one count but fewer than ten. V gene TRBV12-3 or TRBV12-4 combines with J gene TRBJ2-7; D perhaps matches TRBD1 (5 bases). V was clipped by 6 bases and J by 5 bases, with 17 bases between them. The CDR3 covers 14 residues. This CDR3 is CASSEIPRQNEQYF. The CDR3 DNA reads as TGTGCCAGCAGCGAGATTCCCAGACAGAACGAGCAGTACTTC.

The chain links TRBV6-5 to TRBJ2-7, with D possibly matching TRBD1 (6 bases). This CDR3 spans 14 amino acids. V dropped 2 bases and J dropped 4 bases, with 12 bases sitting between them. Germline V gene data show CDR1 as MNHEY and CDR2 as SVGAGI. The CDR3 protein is CASSYRTDAYEQYF. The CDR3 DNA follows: TGTGCCAGCAGTTACCGGACAGATGCTTACGAGCAGTACTTC.

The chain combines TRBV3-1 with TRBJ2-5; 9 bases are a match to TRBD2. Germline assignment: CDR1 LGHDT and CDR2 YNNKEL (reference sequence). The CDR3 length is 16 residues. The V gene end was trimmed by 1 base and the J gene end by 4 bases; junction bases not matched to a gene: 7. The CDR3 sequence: CASSQVGGGAPETQYF. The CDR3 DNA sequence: TGTGCCAGCAGCCAAGTGGGCGGGGGGGCCCCAGAGACCCAGTACTTC.

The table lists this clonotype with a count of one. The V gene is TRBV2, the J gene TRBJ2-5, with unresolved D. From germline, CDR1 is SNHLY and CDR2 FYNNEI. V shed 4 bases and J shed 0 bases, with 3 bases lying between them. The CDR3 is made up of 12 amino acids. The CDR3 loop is CASSGDQETQYF. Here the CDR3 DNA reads TGTGCCAGCAGTGGGGACCAAGAGACCCAGTACTTC.

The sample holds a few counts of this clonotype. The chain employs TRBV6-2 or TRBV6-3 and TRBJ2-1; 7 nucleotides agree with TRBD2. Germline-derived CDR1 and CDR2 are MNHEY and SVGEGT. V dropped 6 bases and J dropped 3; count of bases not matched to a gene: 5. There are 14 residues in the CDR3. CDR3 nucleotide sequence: TGTGCCAGCAGCCTAGCGGCTTTCTACAATGAGCAGTTCTTC. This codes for CASSLAAFYNEQFF.

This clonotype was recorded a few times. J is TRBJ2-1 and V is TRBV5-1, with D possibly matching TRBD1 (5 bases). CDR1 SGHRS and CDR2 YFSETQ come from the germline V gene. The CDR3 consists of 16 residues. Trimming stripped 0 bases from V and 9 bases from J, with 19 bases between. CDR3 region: CASSLDPGPSSGEQFF. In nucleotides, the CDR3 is TGCGCCAGCAGCTTGGATCCAGGGCCGAGTAGTGGTGAGCAGTTCTTC.

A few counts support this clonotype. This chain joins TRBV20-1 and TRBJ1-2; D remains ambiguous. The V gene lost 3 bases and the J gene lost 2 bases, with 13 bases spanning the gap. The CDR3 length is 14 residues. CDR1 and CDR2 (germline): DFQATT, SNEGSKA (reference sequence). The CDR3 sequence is CSASLYEENYGYTF. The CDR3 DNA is TGCAGTGCTAGTCTATACGAGGAGAACTATGGCTACACCTTC.

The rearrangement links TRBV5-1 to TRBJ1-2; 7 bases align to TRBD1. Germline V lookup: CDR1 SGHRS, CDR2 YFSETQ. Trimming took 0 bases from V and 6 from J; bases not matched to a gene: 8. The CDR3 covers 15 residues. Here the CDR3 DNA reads TGCGCCAGCAGCTTGGAAATAACAGGGGACAATGGCTACACCTTC. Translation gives CASSLEITGDNGYTF.

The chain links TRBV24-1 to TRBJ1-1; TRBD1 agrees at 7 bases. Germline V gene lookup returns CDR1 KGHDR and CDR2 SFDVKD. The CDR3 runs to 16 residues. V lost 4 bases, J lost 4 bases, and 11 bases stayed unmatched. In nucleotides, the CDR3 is TGTGCCACCAGTGACCGGGACAGCGTTTTGGGCACTGAAGCTTTCTTT. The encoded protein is CATSDRDSVLGTEAFF.

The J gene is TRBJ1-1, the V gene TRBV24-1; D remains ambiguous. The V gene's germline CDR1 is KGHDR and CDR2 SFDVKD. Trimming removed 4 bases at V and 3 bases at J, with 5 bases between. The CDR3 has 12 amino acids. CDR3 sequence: CATSDEDTEAFF. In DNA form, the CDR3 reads TGTGCCACCAGTGACGAGGACACTGAAGCTTTCTTT.